The rows below give T cell receptor delta chains drawn from one sample of a study of Vδ1+ human thymocytes. TCRdb reanalysed the multiplex PCR reads with CATT. The sample consists of about 75,000 delta-chain clones, around 35% of them appearing once. The sequencing sample was made of Vdelta1+ gamma-delta thymocytes from the thymus. These receptors originate from a boy younger than two who had congenital heart surgery. Each CDR3 is given with its conserved first and last residue. D genes are given only for firm matches. Size is omitted from some rows. Given values are once, few, many or a class for expanded clones.

clone size: NA; D gene: TRDD3; V gene: TRDV1; J gene: TRDJ1; CDR3 length: 24; CDR3 protein: CALGERVCPTTGGPTPRYTDKLIF; CDR3 DNA: TGTGCTCTTGGGGAAAGGGTCTGTCCTACGACTGGGGGACCTACCCCTAGGTACACCGATAAACTCATCTTT
clone size: few; D gene: TRDD3; V gene: TRDV1; J gene: TRDJ1; CDR3 length: 15; CDR3 protein: CALGTCLGGYKKLIF; CDR3 DNA: TGTGCTCTTGGGACCTGTCTCGGGGGATATAAGAAACTCATCTTT
clone size: few; D gene: TRDD3; V gene: TRDV1; J gene: TRDJ1; CDR3 length: 20; CDR3 protein: CALGEPSFPDWGISTDKLIF; CDR3 DNA: TGTGCTCTTGGGGAACCATCCTTTCCAGACTGGGGGATATCGACCGATAAACTCATCTTT
clone size: NA; D gene: TRDD3; V gene: TRDV1; J gene: TRDJ1; CDR3 length: 21; CDR3 protein: CALGEPSYPPVLGDYTDKLIF; CDR3 DNA: TGTGCTCTTGGGGAACCTTCCTACCCCCCTGTACTGGGGGATTACACCGATAAACTCATCTTT
clone size: NA; D gene: TRDD3; V gene: TRDV1; J gene: TRDJ1; CDR3 length: 19; CDR3 protein: CALGGTSPSLWGIRGKLIF; CDR3 DNA: TGTGCTCTTGGGGGTACTTCCCCCTCGCTCTGGGGGATACGAGGGAAACTCATCTTT
clone size: NA; D gene: NA; V gene: TRDV1; J gene: TRDJ1; CDR3 length: 19; CDR3 protein: CALGEVYSKAASYTDKLIF; CDR3 DNA: TGTGCTCTTGGGGAAGTATATTCCAAAGCTGCGTCGTACACCGATAAACTCATCTTT
clone size: few; D gene: TRDD3; V gene: TRDV1; J gene: TRDJ1; CDR3 length: 19; CDR3 protein: CALGERCPHWGIRGDKLIF; CDR3 DNA: TGTGCTCTTGGGGAACGGTGCCCCCACTGGGGGATACGGGGCGATAAACTCATCTTT
clone size: NA; D gene: TRDD3; V gene: TRDV1; J gene: TRDJ1; CDR3 length: 18; CDR3 protein: CALGEFSPYWGITDKLIF; CDR3 DNA: TGTGCTCTTGGGGAATTTTCCCCGTACTGGGGGATCACCGATAAACTCATCTTT
clone size: few; D gene: TRDD2; V gene: TRDV1; J gene: TRDJ1; CDR3 length: 22; CDR3 protein: CALGYRPSYLGTTGLYTDKLIF; CDR3 DNA: TGTGCTCTTGGGTACCGGCCTTCCTACCTGGGGACGACGGGGCTGTACACCGATAAACTCATCTTT
clone size: NA; D gene: NA; V gene: TRDV2; J gene: TRDJ1; CDR3 length: 16; CDR3 protein: CACDTAGHVATDKLIF; CDR3 DNA: TGTGCCTGTGATACAGCTGGACACGTAGCCACCGATAAACTCATCTTT
clone size: NA; D gene: TRDD3; V gene: TRDV1; J gene: TRDJ1; CDR3 length: 21; CDR3 protein: CALGELANIRDWGTYTDKLIF; CDR3 DNA: TGTGCTCTTGGGGAACTAGCTAATATCCGGGACTGGGGGACCTACACCGATAAACTCATCTTT
clone size: NA; D gene: NA; V gene: TRDV1; J gene: TRDJ1; CDR3 length: 18; CDR3 protein: CALSPLTYLLGYTDKLIF; CDR3 DNA: TGTGCTCTTTCTCCGCTTACATACTTACTGGGCTACACCGATAAACTCATCTTT
clone size: NA; D gene: TRDD3; V gene: TRDV1; J gene: TRDJ1; CDR3 length: 20; CDR3 protein: CALTTYGRGYPPKYTDKLIF; CDR3 DNA: TGTGCTCTGACAACCTACGGTAGGGGATATCCCCCAAAGTACACCGATAAACTCATCTTT
clone size: NA; D gene: NA; V gene: TRDV2; J gene: TRDJ1; CDR3 length: 14; CDR3 protein: CATVPSGYTDKLIF; CDR3 DNA: TGTGCCACCGTCCCCTCGGGATACACCGATAAACTCATCTTT
clone size: NA; D gene: TRDD3; V gene: TRDV2; J gene: TRDJ1; CDR3 length: 18; CDR3 protein: CACDPLVVGDTGSDKLIF; CDR3 DNA: TGTGCTTGTGACCCCCTGGTGGTGGGGGATACGGGAAGCGATAAACTCATCTTT
clone size: few; D gene: NA; V gene: TRDV1; J gene: TRDJ1; CDR3 length: 18; CDR3 protein: CALGAVTLGVPYTDKLIF; CDR3 DNA: TGTGCTCTTGGTGCGGTTACGCTTGGGGTGCCCTACACCGATAAACTCATCTTT
clone size: NA; D gene: TRDD3; V gene: TRDV1; J gene: TRDJ1; CDR3 length: 20; CDR3 protein: CALGERPSDQSGGYTDKLIF; CDR3 DNA: TGTGCTCTTGGGGAACGACCCTCCGATCAGTCTGGGGGGTACACCGATAAACTCATCTTT
clone size: NA; D gene: TRDD3; V gene: TRDV1; J gene: TRDJ1; CDR3 length: 27; CDR3 protein: CALGERAVCLNHYWGIGVWSCTDKLIF; CDR3 DNA: TGTGCTCTTGGGGAACGGGCCGTGTGCCTTAACCACTACTGGGGGATAGGGGTATGGAGTTGCACCGATAAACTCATCTTT
clone size: NA; D gene: TRDD3; V gene: TRDV2; J gene: TRDJ1; CDR3 length: 18; CDR3 protein: CACDSGTGGYPYTDKLIF; CDR3 DNA: TGTGCCTGTGACAGCGGTACTGGGGGATACCCTTACACCGATAAACTCATCTTT
clone size: NA; D gene: NA; V gene: TRDV1; J gene: TRDJ1; CDR3 length: 19; CDR3 protein: CALGESPFLGGGLERKLIF; CDR3 DNA: TGTGCTCTTGGGGAATCCCCATTCCTAGGTGGGGGACTAGAACGGAAACTCATCTTT
clone size: few; D gene: NA; V gene: TRDV1; J gene: TRDJ1; CDR3 length: 19; CDR3 protein: CALGETLPILGILSDKLIF; CDR3 DNA: TGTGCTCTTGGGGAGACCCTTCCTATCTTGGGGATACTATCCGATAAACTCATCTTT
clone size: few; D gene: TRDD3; V gene: TRDV1; J gene: TRDJ2; CDR3 length: 21; CDR3 protein: CALGELWGTMHLGDTSAQLFF; CDR3 DNA: TGTGCTCTTGGGGAACTATGGGGGACGATGCACCTGGGGGATACATCAGCACAACTCTTCTTT
clone size: few; D gene: TRDD3; V gene: TRDV1; J gene: TRDJ3; CDR3 length: 23; CDR3 protein: CALGDPSGSGGYAPSWDTRQMFF; CDR3 DNA: TGTGCTCTTGGGGACCCATCGGGGTCCGGGGGATACGCCCCGTCCTGGGACACCCGACAGATGTTTTTC
clone size: NA; D gene: NA; V gene: TRDV1; J gene: TRDJ1; CDR3 length: 18; CDR3 protein: CALGAHDPVSEYTDKLIF; CDR3 DNA: TGTGCTCTTGGGGCCCATGACCCTGTATCAGAGTACACCGATAAACTCATCTTT
clone size: NA; D gene: TRDD3; V gene: TRDV2; J gene: TRDJ1; CDR3 length: 25; CDR3 protein: CACDTHDFLGILNWGIRESTDKLIF; CDR3 DNA: TGTGCCTGTGACACTCACGACTTCCTAGGGATACTTAACTGGGGGATACGCGAGTCGACCGATAAACTCATCTTT
clone size: NA; D gene: NA; V gene: TRDV2; J gene: TRDJ1; CDR3 length: 18; CDR3 protein: CACDRTSGTRGLTDKLIF; CDR3 DNA: TGTGCCTGTGATCGCACGTCGGGAACCAGGGGGTTAACCGATAAACTCATCTTT
clone size: few; D gene: NA; V gene: TRDV1; J gene: TRDJ1; CDR3 length: 17; CDR3 protein: CALGEIYGTGRDHKLIF; CDR3 DNA: TGTGCTCTTGGGGAAATCTACGGGACTGGGAGGGACCATAAACTCATCTTT
clone size: NA; D gene: TRDD3; V gene: TRDV1; J gene: TRDJ1; CDR3 length: 21; CDR3 protein: CALGEPNLPMLVTGGSDKLIF; CDR3 DNA: TGTGCTCTTGGGGAACCCAACCTTCCTATGCTGGTGACTGGGGGATCCGATAAACTCATCTTT
clone size: NA; D gene: NA; V gene: TRDV1; J gene: TRDJ1; CDR3 length: 14; CDR3 protein: CALGEFLHRDKLIF; CDR3 DNA: TGTGCTCTTGGGGAATTCTTACACAGGGATAAACTCATCTTT
clone size: few; D gene: TRDD3; V gene: TRDV1; J gene: TRDJ1; CDR3 length: 22; CDR3 protein: CALGELVRRSLGDSRGSDKLIF; CDR3 DNA: TGTGCTCTTGGGGAACTCGTGAGGCGATCACTGGGGGATAGTCGGGGGTCCGATAAACTCATCTTT
clone size: NA; D gene: TRDD3; V gene: TRDV2; J gene: TRDJ1; CDR3 length: 22; CDR3 protein: CACDTPPYDWGIREKYTDKLIF; CDR3 DNA: TGTGCCTGTGACACCCCTCCATATGACTGGGGGATACGAGAAAAGTACACCGATAAACTCATCTTT
clone size: NA; D gene: NA; V gene: TRDV1; J gene: TRDJ1; CDR3 length: 17; CDR3 protein: CALGNRKILRDTDKLIF; CDR3 DNA: TGTGCTCTTGGGAACCGCAAGATTTTGAGGGACACCGATAAACTCATCTTT
clone size: NA; D gene: NA; V gene: TRDV1; J gene: TRDJ1; CDR3 length: 16; CDR3 protein: CALGEPSQMYTDKLIF; CDR3 DNA: TGTGCTCTTGGGGAACCTTCACAGATGTACACCGATAAACTCATCTTT
clone size: NA; D gene: TRDD2; V gene: TRDV1; J gene: TRDJ1; CDR3 length: 26; CDR3 protein: CALGEPLTHSSLPTCWGSAPSPKLIF; CDR3 DNA: TGTGCTCTTGGGGAACCCCTCACCCACAGTAGCCTTCCTACGTGCTGGGGGTCGGCCCCCTCACCGAAACTCATCTTT
clone size: NA; D gene: NA; V gene: TRDV1; J gene: TRDJ1; CDR3 length: 16; CDR3 protein: CALGKPTGRYTDKLIF; CDR3 DNA: TGTGCTCTTGGGAAACCCACGGGGAGGTACACCGATAAACTCATCTTT
clone size: NA; D gene: TRDD3; V gene: TRDV1; J gene: TRDJ1; CDR3 length: 21; CDR3 protein: CALGELNPYGMGDKDTDKLIF; CDR3 DNA: TGTGCTCTTGGGGAACTCAATCCCTACGGGATGGGGGATAAGGACACCGATAAACTCATCTTT
clone size: NA; D gene: TRDD3; V gene: TRDV1; J gene: TRDJ1; CDR3 length: 19; CDR3 protein: CALGELTWGIPHPTDKLIF; CDR3 DNA: TGTGCTCTTGGGGAGCTAACCTGGGGGATACCCCACCCCACCGATAAACTCATCTTT
clone size: few; D gene: TRDD3; V gene: TRDV1; J gene: TRDJ1; CDR3 length: 18; CDR3 protein: CALGEGVALGGFTDKLIF; CDR3 DNA: TGTGCTCTTGGGGAAGGGGTCGCCCTTGGGGGATTCACCGATAAACTCATCTTT
clone size: few; D gene: TRDD3; V gene: TRDV2; J gene: TRDJ1; CDR3 length: 18; CDR3 protein: CACDTLTGGYTPPDKPIF; CDR3 DNA: TGTGCCTGTGACACGCTTACTGGGGGATACACTCCCCCCGATAAACCCATCTTT
clone size: NA; D gene: TRDD3; V gene: TRDV1; J gene: TRDJ1; CDR3 length: 17; CDR3 protein: CALGVLGGYANTDKLIF; CDR3 DNA: TGTGCTCTTGGGGTCCTTGGGGGATACGCGAACACCGATAAACTCATCTTT
clone size: few; D gene: TRDD3; V gene: TRDV1; J gene: TRDJ1; CDR3 length: 19; CDR3 protein: CALGESTSGGYNRGDKLIF; CDR3 DNA: TGTGCTCTTGGGGAAAGCACGTCTGGGGGATACAATAGAGGGGATAAACTCATCTTT
clone size: NA; D gene: TRDD3; V gene: TRDV1; J gene: TRDJ1; CDR3 length: 18; CDR3 protein: CALGELLLRGIGGDKLIF; CDR3 DNA: TGTGCTCTTGGGGAGCTCCTACTCCGGGGGATAGGGGGAGATAAACTCATCTTT
clone size: NA; D gene: TRDD3; V gene: TRDV1; J gene: TRDJ1; CDR3 length: 21; CDR3 protein: CALGERTTGGYARRYTDKLIF; CDR3 DNA: TGTGCTCTTGGGGAACGAACAACTGGGGGATACGCCCGCCGGTACACCGATAAACTCATCTTT
clone size: once; D gene: NA; V gene: TRDV1; J gene: TRDJ1; CDR3 length: 27; CDR3 protein: CALGEMPCLHPHTVDTSAPKYTDKLIF; CDR3 DNA: TGTGCTCTTGGGGAAATGCCCTGTCTACATCCCCATACGGTGGATACATCCGCCCCCAAGTACACCGATAAACTCATCTTT
clone size: few; D gene: TRDD3; V gene: TRDV2; J gene: TRDJ1; CDR3 length: 19; CDR3 protein: CASVPEAGGYFRYTDKLIF; CDR3 DNA: TGTGCCTCCGTTCCAGAGGCTGGGGGATACTTTCGTTACACCGATAAACTCATCTTT
clone size: NA; D gene: NA; V gene: TRDV1; J gene: TRDJ1; CDR3 length: 19; CDR3 protein: CALGESLLPPRWGVDKLIF; CDR3 DNA: TGTGCTCTTGGGGAATCCCTACTTCCTCCGCGGTGGGGGGTCGATAAACTCATCTTT
clone size: NA; D gene: NA; V gene: TRDV1; J gene: TRDJ1; CDR3 length: 14; CDR3 protein: CALGELGLRNKLIF; CDR3 DNA: TGTGCTCTTGGGGAACTGGGTCTTCGGAATAAACTCATCTTT
clone size: few; D gene: NA; V gene: TRDV1; J gene: TRDJ1; CDR3 length: 20; CDR3 protein: CALGELNDRGTQTYTDKLIF; CDR3 DNA: TGTGCTCTTGGGGAACTTAATGATCGGGGGACCCAGACGTACACCGATAAACTCATCTTT
clone size: NA; D gene: TRDD3; V gene: TRDV1; J gene: TRDJ1; CDR3 length: 22; CDR3 protein: CALGEIFLREVYWGIQYDKLIF; CDR3 DNA: TGTGCTCTTGGGGAAATCTTCCTACGGGAAGTTTACTGGGGGATACAATACGATAAACTCATCTTT
clone size: few; D gene: NA; V gene: TRDV1; J gene: TRDJ1; CDR3 length: 28; CDR3 protein: CALGDSGSYQWGMRRAHNTNWYTDKLIF; CDR3 DNA: TGTGCTCTTGGGGATTCTGGTTCCTACCAGTGGGGGATGCGGAGAGCCCATAACACTAACTGGTACACCGATAAACTCATCTTT
clone size: NA; D gene: TRDD3; V gene: TRDV1; J gene: TRDJ1; CDR3 length: 20; CDR3 protein: CALGELQIRTGGSHTDKLIF; CDR3 DNA: TGTGCTCTTGGGGAACTCCAAATCCGTACTGGGGGATCCCACACCGATAAACTCATCTTT
clone size: NA; D gene: TRDD3; V gene: TRDV1; J gene: TRDJ1; CDR3 length: 26; CDR3 protein: CALGELNTSGTYWGIRIFGYTDKLIF; CDR3 DNA: TGTGCTCTTGGGGAACTAAATACCTCTGGGACCTACTGGGGGATACGCATTTTCGGGTACACCGATAAACTCATCTTT
clone size: NA; D gene: NA; V gene: TRDV1; J gene: TRDJ1; CDR3 length: 17; CDR3 protein: CALGELTGSPNTDKLIF; CDR3 DNA: TGTGCTCTTGGGGAACTAACGGGATCCCCAAACACCGATAAACTCATCTTT
clone size: few; D gene: TRDD3; V gene: TRDV2; J gene: TRDJ1; CDR3 length: 18; CDR3 protein: CACDRNWGAKRYTDKLIF; CDR3 DNA: TGTGCCTGTGACAGAAACTGGGGGGCTAAAAGGTACACCGATAAACTCATCTTT
clone size: NA; D gene: TRDD2; V gene: TRDV1; J gene: TRDJ1; CDR3 length: 23; CDR3 protein: CALGELAPSSKSPRLVHTDKLIF; CDR3 DNA: TGTGCTCTTGGGGAACTTGCCCCTTCCTCAAAATCACCTCGACTGGTCCACACCGATAAACTCATCTTT